This T cell receptor (beta chain) was captured by sequencing in a study of blood T cell repertoires in COVID-19. Methods used by the authors: Counts of nucleated cells, estimated from reference gene primer amplification, were obtained. Profiled with immunoSEQ multiplex PCR; TCRdb holds only in-frame clones, not every one. The V and J calls and clone size were taken over from that table, and D and trimming were inferred from the DNA. This sample yields 400,000 to 450,000 clones, of which just over 85% are seen a single time; about 1.5% belongs to the top ten. Germline values: CDR1 LNHDA, CDR2 SQIVND (reference sequence). V gave up 5 bases and J gave up 1 base; unmatched junction bases: 7. The CDR3 totals 18 residues.

The sequence derives from a woman younger than 45 with active or convalescent COVID-19. The material sequenced was peripheral blood. This sequence joins TRBV19 and TRBJ2-3; 15 nucleotides agree with TRBD2. The CDR3 coding sequence is TGTGCCAGTAGTCCGGGACTAGCGGGAGGCAGTGGCACAGATACGCAGTATTTT. This encodes CASSPGLAGGSGTDTQYF.